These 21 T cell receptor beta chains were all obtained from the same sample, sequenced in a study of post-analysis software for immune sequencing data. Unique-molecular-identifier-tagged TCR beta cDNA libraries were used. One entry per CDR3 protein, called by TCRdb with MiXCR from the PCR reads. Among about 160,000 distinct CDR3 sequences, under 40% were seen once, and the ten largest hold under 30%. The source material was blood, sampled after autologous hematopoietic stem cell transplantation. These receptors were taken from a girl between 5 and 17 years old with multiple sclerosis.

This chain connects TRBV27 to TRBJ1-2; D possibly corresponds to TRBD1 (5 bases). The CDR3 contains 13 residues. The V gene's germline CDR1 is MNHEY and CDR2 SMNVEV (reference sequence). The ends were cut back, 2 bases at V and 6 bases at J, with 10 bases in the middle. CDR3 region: CASSLPGGDGYTF. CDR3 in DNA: TGTGCCAGCAGTTTACCTGGGGGGGATGGCTACACCTTC.

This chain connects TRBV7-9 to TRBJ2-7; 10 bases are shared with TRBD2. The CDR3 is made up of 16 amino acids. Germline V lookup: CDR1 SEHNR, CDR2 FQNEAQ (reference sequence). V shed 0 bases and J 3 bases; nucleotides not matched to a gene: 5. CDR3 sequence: CASSLATSGRGYEQYF. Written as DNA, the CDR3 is TGTGCCAGCAGCTTAGCTACCAGCGGGAGGGGCTACGAGCAGTACTTC.

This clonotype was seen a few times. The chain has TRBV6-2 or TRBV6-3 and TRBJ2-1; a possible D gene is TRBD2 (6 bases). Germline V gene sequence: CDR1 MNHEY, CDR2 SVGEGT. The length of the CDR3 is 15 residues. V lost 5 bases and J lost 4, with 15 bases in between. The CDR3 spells CASSDGRSMYNEQFF. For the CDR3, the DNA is TGTGCCAGCAGTGACGGGAGAAGTATGTACAATGAGCAGTTCTTC.

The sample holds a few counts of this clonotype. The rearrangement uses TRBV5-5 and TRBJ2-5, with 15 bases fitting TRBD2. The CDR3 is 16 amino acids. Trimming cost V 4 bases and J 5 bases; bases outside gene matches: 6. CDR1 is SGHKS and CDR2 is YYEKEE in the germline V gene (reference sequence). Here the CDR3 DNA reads TGTGCCAGCAGCCCTGGACTAGCGGGAGGGCTTGAGACCCAGTACTTC. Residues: CASSPGLAGGLETQYF. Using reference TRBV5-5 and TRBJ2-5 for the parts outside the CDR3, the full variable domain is DAGVTQSPTHLIKTRGQQVTLRCSPISGHKSVSWYQQVLGQGPQFIFQYYEKEERGRGNFPDRFSARQFPNYSSELNVNALLLGDSALYLCASSPGLAGGLETQYFGPGTRLLVL.

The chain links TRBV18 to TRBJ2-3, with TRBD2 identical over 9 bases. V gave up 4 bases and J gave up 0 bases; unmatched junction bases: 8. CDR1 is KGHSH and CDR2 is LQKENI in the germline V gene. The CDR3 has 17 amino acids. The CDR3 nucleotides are TGTGCCAGCTCACGTATGGTGACTAGCGGTAGCACAGATACGCAGTATTTT. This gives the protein CASSRMVTSGSTDTQYF.

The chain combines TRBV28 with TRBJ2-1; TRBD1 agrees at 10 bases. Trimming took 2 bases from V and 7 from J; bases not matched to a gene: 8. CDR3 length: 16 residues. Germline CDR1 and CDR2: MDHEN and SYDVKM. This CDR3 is CASSLRWGQGWNEQFF. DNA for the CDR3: TGTGCCAGCAGTTTAAGGTGGGGACAGGGGTGGAATGAGCAGTTCTTC.

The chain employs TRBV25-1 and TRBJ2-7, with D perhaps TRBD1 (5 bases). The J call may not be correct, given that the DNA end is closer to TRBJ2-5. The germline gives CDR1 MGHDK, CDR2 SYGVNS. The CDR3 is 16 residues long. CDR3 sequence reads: CASSERRRDGQETQYF. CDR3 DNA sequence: TGTGCCAGCAGTGAACGCCGCAGGGATGGTCAAGAGACCCAGTACTTC.

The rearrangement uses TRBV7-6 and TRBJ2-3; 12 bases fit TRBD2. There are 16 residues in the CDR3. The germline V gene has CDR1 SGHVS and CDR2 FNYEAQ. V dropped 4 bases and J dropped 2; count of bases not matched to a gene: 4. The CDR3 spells CASSYTSGGLTDTQYF. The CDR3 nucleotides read TGTGCCAGCAGCTATACTAGCGGGGGGCTCACAGATACGCAGTATTTT. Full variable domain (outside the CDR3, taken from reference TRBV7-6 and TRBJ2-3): GAGVSQSPRYKVTKRGQDVALRCDPISGHVSLYWYRQALGQGPEFLTYFNYEAQQDKSGLPNDRFSAERPEGSISTLTIQRTEQRDSAMYRCASSYTSGGLTDTQYFGPGTRLTVL.

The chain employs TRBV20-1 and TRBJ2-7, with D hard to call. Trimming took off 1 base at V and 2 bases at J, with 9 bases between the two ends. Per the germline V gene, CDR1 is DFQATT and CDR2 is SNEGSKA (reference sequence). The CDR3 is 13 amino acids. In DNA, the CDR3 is TGCAGTGCTAGAGCCGGCAGTACCTACGAGCAGTACTTC. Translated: CSARAGSTYEQYF.

CDR3 in DNA: TGCAGTGCTGCAGCGGGAAGTGGGCAGTTCTTC. As protein: CSAAAGSGQFF. This chain links TRBV20-1 with TRBJ2-1; 7 bases agree with TRBD2. This CDR3 is 11 amino acids long. Unmatched junction bases numbered 7, after V lost 5 bases and J lost 12 bases. Per germline, CDR1 DFQATT and CDR2 SNEGSKA (reference sequence).

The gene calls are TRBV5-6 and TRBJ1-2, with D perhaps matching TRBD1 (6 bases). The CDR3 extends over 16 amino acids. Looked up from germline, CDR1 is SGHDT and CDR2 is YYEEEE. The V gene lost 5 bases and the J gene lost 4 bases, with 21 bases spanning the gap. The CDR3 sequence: CASRLRTDRGIYGYTF. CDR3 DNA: TGTGCCAGCAGGTTGCGGACAGACCGGGGGATCTATGGCTACACCTTC. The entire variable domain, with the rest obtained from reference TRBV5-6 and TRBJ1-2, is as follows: DAGVTQSPTHLIKTRGQQVTLRCSPKSGHDTVSWYQQALGQGPQFIFQYYEEEERQRGNFPDRFSGHQFPNYSSELNVNALLLGDSALYLCASRLRTDRGIYGYTFGSGTRLTVV.

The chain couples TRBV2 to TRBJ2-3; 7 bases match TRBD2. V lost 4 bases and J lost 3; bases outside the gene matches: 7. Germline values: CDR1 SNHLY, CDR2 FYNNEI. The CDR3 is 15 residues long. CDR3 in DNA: TGTGCCAGCAGTGTACCTAGCGGCTTGACAGATACGCAGTATTTT. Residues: CASSVPSGLTDTQYF.

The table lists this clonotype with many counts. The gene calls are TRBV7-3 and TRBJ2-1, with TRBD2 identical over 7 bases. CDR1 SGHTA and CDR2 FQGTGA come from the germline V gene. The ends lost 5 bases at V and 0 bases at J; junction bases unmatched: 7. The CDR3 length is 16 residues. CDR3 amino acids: CASSPLGRSSYNEQFF. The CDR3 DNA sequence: TGTGCCAGCAGCCCACTCGGGAGGTCCTCCTACAATGAGCAGTTCTTC.

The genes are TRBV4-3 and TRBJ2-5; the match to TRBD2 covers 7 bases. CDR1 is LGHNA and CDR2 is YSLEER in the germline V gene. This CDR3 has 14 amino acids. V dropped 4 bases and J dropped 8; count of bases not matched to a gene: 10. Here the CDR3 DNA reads TGCGCCAGCAGCCCCGAGCGGGGTACCGGAACCCAGTACTTC. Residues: CASSPERGTGTQYF.

CDR3 sequence: CASSRDYRETQYF. The DNA of the CDR3 is TGTGCCAGCAGCCGCGACTACCGAGAGACCCAGTACTTC. This chain connects TRBV12-3 or TRBV12-4 to TRBJ2-5; tentatively, D is TRBD2 (5 bases). This CDR3 spans 13 amino acids. V was clipped by 6 bases and J by 4 bases, with 12 bases between them.

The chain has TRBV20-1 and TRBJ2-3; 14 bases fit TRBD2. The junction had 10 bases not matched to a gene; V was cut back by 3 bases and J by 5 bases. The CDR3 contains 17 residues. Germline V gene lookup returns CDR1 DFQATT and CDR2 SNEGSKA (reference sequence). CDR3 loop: CSARRDGTSGRLDTQYF. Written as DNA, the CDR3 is TGCAGTGCTAGGAGGGATGGGACTAGCGGGAGACTAGATACGCAGTATTTT.

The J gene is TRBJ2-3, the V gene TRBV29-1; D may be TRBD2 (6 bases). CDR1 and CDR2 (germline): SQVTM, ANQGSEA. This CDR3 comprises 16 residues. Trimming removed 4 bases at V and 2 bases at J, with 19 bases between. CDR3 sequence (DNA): TGCAGCGTTGTTGGGTCAGCGGGCACCCACACAGATACGCAGTATTTT. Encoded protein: CSVVGSAGTHTDTQYF.

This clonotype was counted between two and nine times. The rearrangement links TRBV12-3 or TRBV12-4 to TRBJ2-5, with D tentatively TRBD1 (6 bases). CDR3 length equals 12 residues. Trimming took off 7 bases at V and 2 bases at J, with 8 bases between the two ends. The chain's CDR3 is CASTGQQETQYF. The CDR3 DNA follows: TGTGCCAGCACCGGACAGCAAGAGACCCAGTACTTC.

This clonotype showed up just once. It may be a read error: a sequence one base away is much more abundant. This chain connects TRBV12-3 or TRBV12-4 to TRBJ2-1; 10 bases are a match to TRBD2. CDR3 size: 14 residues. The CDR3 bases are TGTGCCAGCAGCTTAGCGGGAGGATGTAGGGCGCAGTTCTTC. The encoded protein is CASSLAGGCRAQFF.

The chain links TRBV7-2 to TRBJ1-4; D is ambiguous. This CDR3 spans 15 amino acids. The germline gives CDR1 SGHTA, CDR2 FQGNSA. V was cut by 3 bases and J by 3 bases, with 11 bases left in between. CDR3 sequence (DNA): TGTGCCAGCAGCTTCGTCAGCTTGGCTAATGAAAAACTGTTTTTT. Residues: CASSFVSLANEKLFF.

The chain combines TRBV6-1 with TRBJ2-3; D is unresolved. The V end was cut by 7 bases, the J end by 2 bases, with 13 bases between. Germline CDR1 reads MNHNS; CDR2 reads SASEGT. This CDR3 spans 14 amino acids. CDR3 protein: CASIDILNTDTQYF. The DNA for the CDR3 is TGTGCCAGCATTGATATTCTAAACACAGATACGCAGTATTTT.